These T cell receptor beta chains were read from a single sample in a study of beta chain features in type 1 diabetes. Method: immunoSEQ multiplex PCR; TCRdb's copy keeps in-frame clones and lacks some. The sample shows some 400,000 clones, roughly 15% of them seen only once. Input material: naive CD4+ T cells from blood. Every receptor here comes from a woman aged 18-29 years in good health. Each CDR3 is given with its conserved first and last residue. A D gene is named only where the DNA matches it firmly. The size field is filled for only some rows; it gives once, few, many or a size class.

few | TRBJ2-3 | TRBV9 | 13 | . | TGTGCCAGCAGCGTAACAGGGATAGATACGCAGTATTTT | CASSVTGIDTQYF
. | TRBJ2-1 | TRBV29-1 | 14 | TRBD2 | TGCAGCGTCCGAGCGGGAGCAAGCTACAATGAGCAGTTCTTC | CSVRAGASYNEQFF
few | TRBJ2-3 | TRBV30 | 17 | TRBD2 | TGTGCCTGGAGTCTCCTAGCGGGCGCAACAGCCGGGGATACGCAGTATTTT | CAWSLLAGATAGDTQYF
. | TRBJ2-7 | TRBV29-1 | 13 | TRBD1 | TGCAGCGTCTACCGGGACAGGGGCCACGAGCAGTACTTC | CSVYRDRGHEQYF
. | TRBJ2-1 | TRBV18 | 16 | TRBD1 | TGTGCCAGCTCACCGGCTGACAGGGGGAACTACAATGAGCAGTTCTTC | CASSPADRGNYNEQFF
few | TRBJ2-3 | TRBV9 | 12 | . | TGTGCCAGCAGCGCCGGCACAGATACGCAGTATTTT | CASSAGTDTQYF
few | TRBJ2-7 | TRBV4-1 | 17 | TRBD1 | TGCGCCAGCAGCCAAGGAGAAGTCGGACAGGGGGCCTACGAGCAGTACTTC | CASSQGEVGQGAYEQYF
. | TRBJ1-5 | TRBV25-1 | 15 | . | TGTGCCAGCAGTGAATTGGAGAGGGTTGGTCAGCCCCAGCATTTT | CASSELERVGQPQHF
few | TRBJ2-3 | TRBV11-2 | 14 | TRBD2 | TGTGCCAGCAGGGAAGCGGGGCACACAGATACGCAGTATTTT | CASREAGHTDTQYF
few | TRBJ2-1 | TRBV7-2 | 17 | TRBD2 | TGTGCCAGCAGCCCAAGGACTAGCGGGAGCTCCTACAATGAGCAGTTCTTC | CASSPRTSGSSYNEQFF
. | TRBJ2-3 | TRBV9 | 15 | . | TGTGCCAGCAGCGGTGGGGCTGCCCCCACAGATACGCAGTATTTT | CASSGGAAPTDTQYF
. | TRBJ1-1 | TRBV6-4 | 13 | . | TGTGCCAGCAGTAAGGGGCTGAACACTGAAGCTTTCTTT | CASSKGLNTEAFF
. | TRBJ2-7 | TRBV10-3 | 18 | . | TGTGCCATCAGTGAGTCGATGCTCGGGGGACGGGAGACCTACGAGCAGTACTTC | CAISESMLGGRETYEQYF
. | TRBJ2-3 | TRBV7-3 | 13 | . | TGTGCCAGCAGCCCGTCGAGTCCAGATACGCAGTATTTT | CASSPSSPDTQYF
few | TRBJ1-1 | TRBV29-1 | 13 | TRBD1 | TGCAGCGCGAAGGGACAGGTGAACACTGAAGCTTTCTTT | CSAKGQVNTEAFF
. | TRBJ2-3 | TRBV28 | 15 | . | TGTGCCAGCAGTTTTCTTACGGGAATCACAGATACGCAGTATTTT | CASSFLTGITDTQYF
. | TRBJ1-4 | TRBV18 | 14 | TRBD1 | TGTGCCAGCTCTCCGGGACAGGGTTCTGGAAAACTGTTTTTT | CASSPGQGSGKLFF
. | TRBJ2-1 | TRBV5-1 | 16 | . | TGCGCCAGCAGCTTGGCCAACAGTCTCTCCTACAATGAGCAGTTCTTC | CASSLANSLSYNEQFF
few | TRBJ2-2 | TRBV15 | 16 | . | TGTGCCACCAGCAGAGTCCTAGCGAGGAACACCGGGGAGCTGTTTTTT | CATSRVLARNTGELFF
few | TRBJ2-1 | TRBV4-3 | 15 | . | TGCGCCAGCAGCCAAGTTACTCCCTCCTACAATGAGCAGTTCTTC | CASSQVTPSYNEQFF
few | TRBJ2-1 | TRBV7-7 | 13 | . | TGTGCTAGCAGGACACTCTCCTACAATGAGCAGTTCTTC | CASRTLSYNEQFF
. | TRBJ2-5 | TRBV27 | 16 | TRBD2 | TGTGCCAGCAGCCCCCTGGCGGGAGGGCCGAGGGAGACCCAGTACTTC | CASSPLAGGPRETQYF
. | TRBJ2-5 | TRBV4-2 | 15 | TRBD1 | TGTGCCAGCAGCCAGGGGACAGGGGTATCCGAGACCCAGTACTTC | CASSQGTGVSETQYF
. | TRBJ2-7 | TRBV5-4 | 15 | TRBD2 | TGTGCCAGCAGCTTGGGGAATAGCGGGAACTACGAGCAGTACTTC | CASSLGNSGNYEQYF
. | TRBJ2-7 | TRBV5-4 | 15 | TRBD2 | TGTGCCAGCGGACGACTAGCGGTCCCCCTTGGCGAGCAGTACTTC | CASGRLAVPLGEQYF
. | TRBJ2-3 | TRBV4-1 | 14 | . | TGCGCCAGCAGCCAAGTGAGCCGCACAGATACGCAGTATTTT | CASSQVSRTDTQYF
few | TRBJ2-1 | TRBV7-2 | 15 | . | TGTGCCAGCAGCTTATCCCTAAGAACGGACTCTAAGCAGTTCTTC | CASSLSLRTDSKQFF
few | TRBJ2-1 | TRBV19 | 11 | . | TGTGCCAGTAGTATAAAAGCGGAGCAGTTCTTC | CASSIKAEQFF
. | TRBJ2-1 | TRBV7-9 | 16 | . | TGTGCCAGCACCAGACCTACGGACCCCCTAGGGGGTGAGCAGTTCTTC | CASTRPTDPLGGEQFF
few | TRBJ1-1 | TRBV7-2 | 12 | . | TGTGCCAGCAGCTTAACCGGGAGTGAAGCTTTCTTT | CASSLTGSEAFF
few | TRBJ1-2 | TRBV10-1 | 15 | TRBD1 | TGCGCCAGCAGTCAAACCGGGACAGGGGGCGATGGCTACACCTTC | CASSQTGTGGDGYTF
. | TRBJ2-1 | TRBV4-1 | 14 | TRBD2 | TGCGCCAGCAGTCTAGCGGGGCAGAACAATGAGCAGTTCTTC | CASSLAGQNNEQFF
few | TRBJ2-5 | TRBV9 | 17 | . | TGTGCCAGCAGCCCGGGTGCTGGGAGTGGGTTCCAAGAGACCCAGTACTTC | CASSPGAGSGFQETQYF
once | TRBJ2-6 | TRBV4-2 | 17 | TRBD1 | TGTGCCAGCAGCTTCGGGACAGGGGGCTCTGGGGCCAACGTCCTGACTTTC | CASSFGTGGSGANVLTF
. | TRBJ2-5 | TRBV29-1 | 13 | TRBD1 | TGCAGCGGTCAGACAGGGGGAGGTGGGGCCCAGTACTTC | CSGQTGGGGAQYF
few | TRBJ1-2 | TRBV5-1 | 15 | . | TGCGCCAGCAGCTTGACGACGGGCGCGGGAGGTGGCTACACCTTC | CASSLTTGAGGGYTF
. | TRBJ2-5 | TRBV5-1 | 17 | TRBD2 | TGCGCCAGCAGCCCCCACCAGCTGAGCGGGATCCAAGAGACCCAGTACTTC | CASSPHQLSGIQETQYF
. | TRBJ2-7 | TRBV21-1 | 13 | . | TGTGCCCGCAGGACTAGCGGGTCCTACGAGCAGTACTTC | CARRTSGSYEQYF
. | TRBJ2-3 | TRBV18 | 17 | TRBD2 | TGTGCCAGCTCACCACCTTCCGGGACTAGCGGGAGAGATACGCAGTATTTT | CASSPPSGTSGRDTQYF
few | TRBJ2-1 | TRBV7-9 | 14 | TRBD1 | TGTGCCAGCACCAAGGGACAGGCATACAATGAGCAGTTCTTC | CASTKGQAYNEQFF
few | TRBJ1-3 | TRBV15 | 16 | . | TGTGCCACCAGCAGAGATTTACAGATGTCTGGAAACACCATATATTTT | CATSRDLQMSGNTIYF
few | TRBJ2-7 | TRBV28 | 14 | . | TGTGCCAGCAGTTTACCTCTAGCATCTCGCGAGCAGTACTTC | CASSLPLASREQYF
few | TRBJ2-3 | TRBV4-3 | 12 | . | TGCGCCAGCAGCCAAGTCGCAGATACGCAGTATTTT | CASSQVADTQYF
few | TRBJ2-1 | TRBV29-1 | 13 | . | TGCAGCGTCATCCGGCTAGCGAATAGTGAGCAGTTCTTC | CSVIRLANSEQFF
few | TRBJ2-1 | TRBV5-1 | 16 | TRBD2 | TGCGCCAGCAGCTTGGGGGGTAGCGGGACCGGAGGGGAGCAGTTCTTC | CASSLGGSGTGGEQFF
. | TRBJ2-3 | TRBV9 | 16 | TRBD2 | TGTGCCAGCAGCGAGAGCGGGAGGGTGAGCACAGATACGCAGTATTTT | CASSESGRVSTDTQYF
. | TRBJ1-1 | TRBV7-2 | 15 | . | TGTGCCAGCAGCTTAGCGGACAGCCTTAACACTGAAGCTTTCTTT | CASSLADSLNTEAFF
. | TRBJ1-4 | TRBV15 | 13 | . | TGTGCCACCAGCAGAGATCTGAGCGAAAAACTGTTTTTT | CATSRDLSEKLFF
. | TRBJ2-5 | TRBV11-2 | 14 | TRBD2 | TGTGCCAGCAGCTTAGCCGCACTAGCGGGGACCCAGTACTTC | CASSLAALAGTQYF
few | TRBJ1-1 | TRBV7-9 | 14 | . | TGTGCCAGCAGCCAACAGGGAGTGGACACTGAAGCTTTCTTT | CASSQQGVDTEAFF
. | TRBJ2-7 | TRBV29-1 | 15 | TRBD2 | TGCAGCGCTTACACCCTAGCGGGGGGTACCTACGAGCAGTACTTC | CSAYTLAGGTYEQYF
few | TRBJ1-2 | TRBV29-1 | 14 | TRBD1 | TGCAGCGTTGAAGTCCCCCCAGGGGGCCATGGCTACACCTTC | CSVEVPPGGHGYTF
. | TRBJ2-5 | TRBV18 | 14 | . | TGTGCCAGCTCACCACCCCCGGGAGTGGAGACCCAGTACTTC | CASSPPPGVETQYF
few | TRBJ2-3 | TRBV6-4 | 16 | TRBD2 | TGTGCCAGCAGTCCTTCCCGGGACTACGGTTGGGATACGCAGTATTTT | CASSPSRDYGWDTQYF
. | TRBJ2-7 | TRBV28 | 13 | . | TGTGCCAGCAGTTCGGGTCCTGTCCCCGAGCAGTACTTC | CASSSGPVPEQYF